The 30 T cell receptor beta chains below come from one sample, sequenced in a study of neoadjuvant anti-PD-1 for oral cavity cancer. Here immunoSEQ multiplex PCR was the method, and the copy in TCRdb shows in-frame clones only, minus some. The sample consists of tens of thousands of clones, around 83% of them appearing once. Material: PBMCs, obtained before nivolumab (anti-PD-1) treatment. The origin of the receptors is a person aged 40-85 years with oral cavity squamous cell carcinoma.

The chain carries TRBV27 and TRBJ2-1; a weak D match, TRBD2 (6 bases). Germline lookup yields CDR1 MNHEY and CDR2 SMNVEV (reference sequence). The CDR3 is made up of 12 amino acids. The germline V and J ends were trimmed by 5 bases and 4 bases, with 6 bases remaining between them. CDR3: CASSRGYNEQFF. CDR3 bases: TGTGCCAGCAGTCGGGGGTACAATGAGCAGTTCTTC.

With respect to this clone: A read error may produce the germline difference seen at one junction end. The rearrangement joins TRBV7-7 to TRBJ2-7; D is possibly TRBD1 or TRBD2 (5 bases each). The CDR3 length is 15 residues. Germline CDR1 reads SSHAT; CDR2 reads FNYEAQ (reference sequence). The CDR3 DNA reads TGTGCTAGCAGCTTAGCGAGAGGGGCCTCCTACGAGCAGTACTTC. It yields the protein CASSLARGASYEQYF.

This chain links TRBV7-2 with TRBJ2-1, with D perhaps TRBD2 (5 bases). In germline, CDR1 is SGHTA, CDR2 FQGNSA. V was cut by 3 bases and J by 6 bases, with 12 bases left in between. This CDR3 has 14 amino acids. Here the CDR3 reads CASSFRLAANEQFF. The CDR3 bases are TGTGCCAGCAGCTTCCGGCTAGCTGCCAATGAGCAGTTCTTC. Full variable domain (missing parts from reference TRBV7-2 and TRBJ2-1): GAGVSQSPSNKVTEKGKDVELRCDPISGHTALYWYRQSLGQGLEFLIYFQGNSAPDKSGLPSDRFSAERTGGSVSTLTIQRTQQEDSAVYLCASSFRLAANEQFFGPGTRLTVL.

The rearrangement links TRBV5-6 to TRBJ2-5; D possibly corresponds to TRBD2 (6 bases). This CDR3 is 14 amino acids long. Trimming pared 0 bases from V and 2 bases from J, leaving 8 bases between. The germline V gene encodes CDR1 SGHDT and CDR2 YYEEEE. The chain's CDR3 is CASSLEGLQETQYF. The CDR3 DNA is TGTGCCAGCAGCTTGGAGGGACTGCAAGAGACCCAGTACTTC.

The chain couples TRBV7-9 to TRBJ2-3; possibly TRBD1 or TRBD2 for D (5 bases each). Germline lookup yields CDR1 SEHNR and CDR2 FQNEAQ (reference sequence). This CDR3 is built from 14 residues. Trimming stripped 5 bases from V and 3 bases from J, with 12 bases between. The chain's CDR3 is CASSEGKGTDTQYF. In DNA form, the CDR3 reads TGTGCCAGCAGCGAGGGGAAGGGAACAGATACGCAGTATTTT. The full variable domain, its missing parts supplied by reference TRBV7-9 and TRBJ2-3, is DTGVSQNPRHKITKRGQNVTFRCDPISEHNRLYWYRQTLGQGPEFLTYFQNEAQLEKSRLLSDRFSAERPKGSFSTLEIQRTEQGDSAMYLCASSEGKGTDTQYFGPGTRLTVL.

This clone showed up just a few times. The chain carries TRBV9 and TRBJ1-2; D remains ambiguous. Per the germline V gene, CDR1 is SGDLS and CDR2 is YYNGEE. The CDR3 runs to 14 residues. Trimming cost V 0 bases and J 1 base, with 7 bases left between them. The CDR3 sequence is CASSVVGSNYGYTF. In DNA form, the CDR3 reads TGTGCCAGCAGCGTAGTCGGCAGTAACTATGGCTACACCTTC.

This rearrangement joins TRBV7-8 to TRBJ1-5; TRBD1 is a possible D gene (6 bases). The CDR3 runs 17 residues. Looked up from germline, CDR1 is SGHVS and CDR2 is FQNEAQ. V lost 1 base, J lost 4 bases, and 17 bases lay in between. CDR3 sequence reads: CASSLGGGRLRNQPQHF. The CDR3, as DNA: TGTGCCAGCAGCTTAGGAGGGGGAAGGTTAAGGAATCAGCCCCAGCATTTT.

V usage is TRBV27 and J usage is TRBJ1-2, with D perhaps matching TRBD1 (6 bases). This CDR3 comprises 13 residues. Trimming shortened V by 3 bases and J by 8 bases, and 13 bases separated the two germline ends. CDR1 MNHEY and CDR2 SMNVEV come from the germline V gene (reference sequence). The CDR3 here is CASSFRGGGGYTF. CDR3 in DNA: TGTGCCAGCAGTTTTAGAGGGGGAGGGGGCTACACCTTC.

This sequence joins TRBV5-5 and TRBJ2-3; 8 nucleotides match TRBD2. This CDR3 is built from 14 residues. J lost 2 bases, V lost 2 bases, and 1 base had no gene match. Germline CDR1 is SGHKS and CDR2 is YYEKEE (reference sequence). This chain's CDR3 is CASSFGGATDTQYF. The DNA for the CDR3 is TGTGCCAGCAGCTTCGGGGGGGCCACAGATACGCAGTATTTT.

This chain uses TRBV9 with TRBJ2-3, with a tentative D call TRBD2 (6 bases). Germline assignment: CDR1 SGDLS and CDR2 YYNGEE. The CDR3 consists of 13 residues. V shed 3 bases and J shed 1 base, with 6 bases lying between them. CDR3 sequence reads: CASSGGGTDTQYF. In nucleotides, the CDR3 is TGTGCCAGCAGCGGGGGGGGCACAGATACGCAGTATTTT.

The gene calls are TRBV4-2 and TRBJ2-7, with TRBD2 matching over 8 bases. Per the germline V gene, CDR1 is LGHNA and CDR2 is YNFKEQ. The ends lost 0 bases at V and 2 bases at J; junction bases unmatched: 3. CDR3 length: 15 amino acids. CDR3 bases: TGTGCCAGCAGCCAAGAGGTAGCGGGACCCTACGAGCAGTACTTC. Translation gives CASSQEVAGPYEQYF.

This clone came up a few times. This chain connects TRBV27 to TRBJ2-7, with D possibly matching TRBD1 (6 bases). The germline V gene encodes CDR1 MNHEY and CDR2 SMNVEV (reference sequence). The V gene lost 0 bases and the J gene lost 0 bases, with 12 bases spanning the gap. The CDR3 has 16 amino acids. CDR3 protein: CASSLSPGARSYEQYF. The CDR3 bases are TGTGCCAGCAGTTTATCCCCAGGGGCACGCTCCTACGAGCAGTACTTC.

The chain joins TRBV19 to TRBJ1-2; D is ambiguous. Germline CDR1 reads LNHDA; CDR2 reads SQIVND (reference sequence). The CDR3 contains 15 residues. Trimming took 1 base from V and 4 from J, leaving 13 bases between them. The CDR3 is CASSIVGGWGYGYTF. DNA of the CDR3: TGTGCCAGTAGTATAGTCGGCGGTTGGGGCTATGGCTACACCTTC.

The V call is TRBV6-1, the J call TRBJ2-1, with TRBD2 matching over 10 bases. The CDR3 totals 16 residues. The J segment lost 4 bases and the V segment lost 4 bases, leaving 7 bases of the junction unmatched. CDR1 is MNHNS, CDR2 SASEGT, per germline. The DNA for the CDR3 is TGTGCCAGCAGTGCCCAACTAGCGGGGAATTACAATGAGCAGTTCTTC. This translates into CASSAQLAGNYNEQFF.

The rearrangement uses TRBV7-3 and TRBJ2-3; 10 bases are a match to TRBD1. The germline gives CDR1 SGHTA, CDR2 FQGTGA. The CDR3 contains 18 residues. The V gene end was trimmed by 1 base and the J gene end by 5 bases; junction bases not matched to a gene: 12. The CDR3 is CASSLKRVGTGALDTQYF. CDR3 DNA sequence: TGTGCCAGCAGCTTAAAAAGAGTCGGGACAGGGGCTTTAGATACGCAGTATTTT. The complete variable domain, with remaining parts taken from reference TRBV7-3 and TRBJ2-3, reads GAGVSQTPSNKVTEKGKYVELRCDPISGHTALYWYRQSLGQGPEFLIYFQGTGAADDSGLPNDRFFAVRPEGSVSTLKIQRTERGDSAVYLCASSLKRVGTGALDTQYFGPGTRLTVL.

Written as DNA, the CDR3 is TGCGCCAGCAGCTTCCGACAGGGTGACAATGAGCAGTTCTTC. Translated, it gives CASSFRQGDNEQFF. The chain recombines TRBV4-1 with TRBJ2-1, with TRBD1 matching 7 bases. The germline CDR1 and CDR2 sequences are MGHRA and YSYEKL. J was trimmed by 5 bases and V by 5 bases; bases with no gene match: 6. The CDR3 runs 14 residues.

The V call is TRBV7-2, the J call TRBJ2-7; 7 nucleotides align to TRBD1. The CDR3 extends over 13 amino acids. Germline loops: CDR1 SGHTA, CDR2 FQGNSA. Trimming took 3 bases from V and 7 from J; bases not matched to a gene: 6. The CDR3 DNA is TGTGCCAGCAGCTTGTTAGGGGGCTGGGAGCAGTACTTC. Its translation is CASSLLGGWEQYF.

The table lists this clone with a few counts. The CDR3 is CASSYSSPASGNTIYF. As DNA, the CDR3 is TGTGCCAGCAGTTACTCCTCGCCAGCCTCTGGAAACACCATATATTTT. The chain is built from TRBV6-5 and TRBJ1-3; D gene uncertain. Trimming shortened V by 0 bases and J by 0 bases, and 9 bases separated the two germline ends. CDR3 length equals 16 residues. Per germline, CDR1 MNHEY and CDR2 SVGAGI.

The genes are TRBV28 and TRBJ1-1; D remains ambiguous. V was cut by 4 bases and J by 5 bases, with 11 bases left in between. Germline CDR1 and CDR2: MDHEN and SYDVKM. The CDR3 runs 13 residues. This chain's CDR3 is CASSSYPRTEAFF. In DNA, the CDR3 is TGTGCCAGCAGTTCCTACCCAAGGACTGAAGCTTTCTTT. The whole variable domain, remainder taken from reference TRBV28 and TRBJ1-1, is DVKVTQSSRYLVKRTGEKVFLECVQDMDHENMFWYRQDPGLGLRLIYFSYDVKMKEKGDIPEGYSVSREKKERFSLILESASTNQTSMYLCASSSYPRTEAFFGQGTRLTVV.

This clone was detected only once. This chain links TRBV6-1 with TRBJ1-2, with D hard to call. The CDR3 has 12 amino acids. Trimming removed 8 bases from V and 4 bases from J, with 11 bases in between. CDR1 and CDR2 from the germline V gene are MNHNS and SASEGT. This CDR3 reads CASLPLGYGYTF. CDR3 coding DNA: TGTGCCAGCCTCCCCTTAGGCTATGGCTACACCTTC.

The chain is built from TRBV29-1 and TRBJ1-1; D perhaps matches TRBD1 (5 bases). The CDR3 extends over 15 amino acids. In germline, CDR1 is SQVTM, CDR2 ANQGSEA. Trimming shortened V by 3 bases and J by 0 bases, and 14 bases separated the two germline ends. In DNA, the CDR3 is TGCAGCGTTGATGGGGCAGGGTTCATGAACACTGAAGCTTTCTTT. It yields the protein CSVDGAGFMNTEAFF.

This rearrangement joins TRBV29-1 to TRBJ1-1; tentatively, D is TRBD1 (6 bases). This CDR3 region has 12 residues. Germline V lookup: CDR1 SQVTM, CDR2 ANQGSEA. Trimming removed 7 bases at V and 0 bases at J, with 9 bases between. In nucleotides, the CDR3 is TGCAGCGCCCGGACAGTGAACACTGAAGCTTTCTTT. Translating gives CSARTVNTEAFF.

This chain connects TRBV6-1 to TRBJ2-1; 13 bases align to TRBD2. V was pared by 8 bases and J by 8 bases, with 9 bases of the junction left unmatched. This CDR3 contains 15 residues. Germline V gene sequence: CDR1 MNHNS, CDR2 SASEGT. CDR3 nucleotides: TGTGCCAGCCAGTGGACTAGCGGGAGTGGGGATGAGCAGTTCTTC. Its translation: CASQWTSGSGDEQFF.

This sequence joins TRBV6-5 and TRBJ2-1; D uncertain. There are 15 residues in the CDR3. Germline CDR1 and CDR2: MNHEY and SVGAGI. The V end lost 5 bases, the J end lost 2 bases, and 13 bases lay between the germline ends. CDR3 region: CASSTPKRTYNEQFF. The CDR3 DNA reads TGTGCCAGCAGTACCCCCAAGAGGACCTACAATGAGCAGTTCTTC.

The chain links TRBV27 to TRBJ1-6; possible D gene TRBD1, 5 bases. There are 15 residues in the CDR3. Trimming took 2 bases from V and 9 from J, leaving 14 bases between them. Germline CDR1 and CDR2: MNHEY and SMNVEV (reference sequence). The CDR3 is CASSLGAGLGSPLHF. In DNA, the CDR3 is TGTGCCAGCAGTTTAGGGGCAGGGTTGGGTTCACCCCTCCACTTT.

V and J are TRBV5-5 and TRBJ2-3; D gene ambiguous. The CDR3 is 14 amino acids. CDR1 SGHKS and CDR2 YYEKEE come from the germline V gene (reference sequence). Deletions cut 1 base from V and 1 base from J, with 7 bases between. As DNA, the CDR3 is TGTGCCAGCAGCTTGAGAGTGGGCACAGATACGCAGTATTTT. It specifies CASSLRVGTDTQYF.

This clone was observed once. The chain joins TRBV5-1 to TRBJ2-2; 7 bases are shared with TRBD1. CDR3 size: 16 residues. Germline V lookup: CDR1 SGHRS, CDR2 YFSETQ. V was pared by 0 bases and J by 6 bases, with 8 bases of the junction left unmatched. The CDR3: CASSLARDRFAGELFF. Written as DNA, the CDR3 is TGCGCCAGCAGCTTGGCCCGGGACAGATTCGCCGGGGAGCTGTTTTTT.

The gene calls are TRBV5-6 and TRBJ1-1, with D hard to call. The germline gives CDR1 SGHDT, CDR2 YYEEEE. The CDR3 runs 11 residues. Trimming took 0 bases from V and 5 from J, leaving 2 bases between them. In DNA, the CDR3 is TGTGCCAGCAGCTTGGTAACTGAAGCTTTCTTT. This sequence encodes CASSLVTEAFF.

The chain carries TRBV9 and TRBJ1-2; tentative D call: TRBD1 (5 bases). The CDR3 consists of 14 residues. The V gene lost 5 bases and the J gene lost 3 bases, with 14 bases spanning the gap. Germline-derived CDR1 and CDR2 are SGDLS and YYNGEE. CDR3: CASRPQGLDYGYTF. The CDR3 coding sequence is TGTGCCAGCAGGCCCCAGGGTCTGGACTATGGCTACACCTTC.

This clone has a handful of counts. This chain connects TRBV10-1 to TRBJ2-2; possibly TRBD1 for D (5 bases). CDR1 and CDR2 (germline): WNHNN, SYGVQD (reference sequence). Trimming removed 4 bases from V and 7 bases from J, with 13 bases in between. This CDR3 region has 14 residues. The CDR3 region is CASSAVTTGGELFF. CDR3 coding DNA: TGCGCCAGCAGTGCGGTCACCACAGGCGGGGAGCTGTTTTTT.